This T cell receptor beta chain is from a study of cytomegalovirus exposure and HLA in healthy donors. This PCR relied on a set of 60 Vbeta primers and 13 Jbeta primers. Repertoires were generated with immunoSEQ multiplex PCR, while TCRdb's copy carries only in-frame clones and drops some. The specimen's table records around 50,000 clones. In germline, CDR1 is MGHDK, CDR2 SYGVNS. V lost 7 bases and J lost 2, with 24 bases in between. The CDR3 extends over 17 amino acids. Everyone who donated was a healthy bone marrow donor. Points from the study as a whole: Researchers reported in a later analysis that a missense DCLRE1C variant was tied to TCR beta V- and J-gene trimming.

As concerns this clone: Its antigen is as yet unknown.

The chain employs TRBV25-1 and TRBJ2-7, with TRBD1 as a possible D gene (5 bases). This receptor was identified in a male donor in good health and CMV-seropositive. Sequenced material: PBMCs. The CDR3, as DNA: TGTGCCAGCAACGGCATAAATCCCCAGGGTGATACCTACGAGCAGTACTTC. Protein product: CASNGINPQGDTYEQYF.